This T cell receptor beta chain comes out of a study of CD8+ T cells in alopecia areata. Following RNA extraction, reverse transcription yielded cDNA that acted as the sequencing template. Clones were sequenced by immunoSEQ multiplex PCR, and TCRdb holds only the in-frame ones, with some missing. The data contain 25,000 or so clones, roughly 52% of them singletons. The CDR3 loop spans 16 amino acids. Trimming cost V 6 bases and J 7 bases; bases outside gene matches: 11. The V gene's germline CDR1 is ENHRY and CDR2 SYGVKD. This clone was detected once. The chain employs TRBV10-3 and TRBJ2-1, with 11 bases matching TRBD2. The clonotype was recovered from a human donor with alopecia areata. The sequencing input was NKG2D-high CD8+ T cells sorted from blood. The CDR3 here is CAIRGTSGTRVNEQFF. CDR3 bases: TGTGCCATCAGAGGGACTAGCGGCACCCGGGTAAATGAGCAGTTCTTC.